These 3 T cell receptor beta chains originate from one sample sequenced in a study of blood T cell repertoires in COVID-19. Profiled with immunoSEQ multiplex PCR; TCRdb holds only in-frame clones, not every one. The sample has 95,000 to 110,000 clones; 75% to 90% are singletons. Material: peripheral blood. These receptors came from a man in his fifties or sixties with acute or convalescent COVID-19.

This clone was counted between two and nine times. The rearrangement joins TRBV2 to TRBJ2-3; 13 bases match TRBD2. V lost 6 bases, J lost 0 bases, and 6 bases stayed unmatched. CDR3 size: 17 residues. Germline V gives CDR1 SNHLY, CDR2 FYNNEI. This chain's CDR3 is CASSPGTSGISTDTQYF. CDR3 sequence (DNA): TGTGCCAGCAGCCCTGGGACTAGCGGGATTAGCACAGATACGCAGTATTTT.

V is TRBV27 and J is TRBJ2-1; 14 bases are a match to TRBD2. The CDR3 is 16 residues long. Germline V lookup: CDR1 MNHEY, CDR2 SMNVEV (reference sequence). Trimming at V came to 1 base and at J to 10 bases, leaving 6 bases not matched to a gene. The CDR3 DNA reads TGTGCCAGCAGTTTATATAGGGGGACTAGCGGGGGCGAGCAGTTCTTC. Translated: CASSLYRGTSGGEQFF.

This clone appeared a few times. The chain employs TRBV5-1 and TRBJ2-7, with 10 bases aligning to TRBD2. Per germline, CDR1 SGHRS and CDR2 YFSETQ. The trim removed 5 bases at V and 0 bases at J, leaving 5 bases unmatched. This CDR3 is built from 15 residues. CDR3 protein: CASRYASGSSYEQYF. The CDR3 DNA reads as TGCGCCAGCAGATACGCTAGCGGGAGCTCCTACGAGCAGTACTTC.